This T cell receptor beta chain was retrieved from a study of blood T cell repertoires in COVID-19 (dated by TCRdb to the early 2020s). Background for the entire study: The collaborator samples originated in the United States, Italy and Spain and spanned the acute and convalescent phases of COVID-19. The prospective study material was composed of cDNA or gDNA derived from T cells, B-cell-depleted T cells, or PBMCs. The dataset comprised deeply sampled blood TCRbeta repertoires from subjects exposed to, actively infected with, or recovered from COVID-19. The repertoires were released in a freely available public database intended as a resource for research on the immune response to SARS-CoV-2. Samples were obtained from the ongoing ImmuneRACE study (first 160 participants) and from 950 to 1,500 subjects provided by 6 global collaborators. A de-identified subject ID, COVID-19 status, age in years and sex were almost always included in the sample metadata. Where HLA class I and class II types were available, the types were taken from metadata supplied by the sample provider, not from assay-based typing. What the authors observed across the whole study: Clinical and demographic metadata were provided uncurated, with the amount varying by source and participant.

TCRbeta CDR3 regions were amplified from genomic DNA using the immunoSEQ Assay, a bias-controlled multiplex PCR. From the authors' description of their analysis: Within the assay, amplification of reference gene primers was used to estimate how many nucleated cells each sample contained. To quantify the absolute abundance of each unique TCRbeta CDR3 rearrangement, sequence reads were collapsed and filtered. Productive Simpson clonality was computed per sample as the square root of Simpson's diversity index over productive rearrangements. TCRdb retrieved this table from immuneACCESS and kept in-frame rearrangements only. Not all clones are present; in checked studies, unresolved V genes account for under half, and no reason is known for the remainder. That table gives V, J and clone size, and the DNA gave D and trimming. For this sample the table gives nearly 80,000 clones, of which 75% to 95% were detected only once. The top ten constitute roughly 0.78% of the sample.

Each collaborating institution followed its own protocols to collect whole blood in K2EDTA tubes. Collaborator samples were shipped for TCRbeta analysis as frozen whole blood, isolated PBMCs, or DNA extracted from either sample type. CDR3 length: 13 amino acids, cysteine to phenylalanine. The read is trimmed to its CDR3 DNA, 39 bases read in frame from base 1. The junction carries 9 bases between V and J, which are trimmed by 0 bases and 6 bases respectively. The germline V gene specifies MDHEN as CDR1 and SYDVKM as CDR2. Comment on this clone: What this receptor recognizes is not known. Per-nucleotide qualities are absent, and no much larger clonotype sits a single base away.

Rearrangement joined TRBV28 to TRBJ2-7; perhaps TRBD1 is the D gene, with 5 bases matching. The sample comprised peripheral blood. This TCR derives from a woman of 80 years or more with acute or convalescent COVID-19. CDR3 region: CASSLWQGGEQYF. The DNA reads TGTGCCAGCAGTTTATGGCAGGGTGGCGAGCAGTACTTC.